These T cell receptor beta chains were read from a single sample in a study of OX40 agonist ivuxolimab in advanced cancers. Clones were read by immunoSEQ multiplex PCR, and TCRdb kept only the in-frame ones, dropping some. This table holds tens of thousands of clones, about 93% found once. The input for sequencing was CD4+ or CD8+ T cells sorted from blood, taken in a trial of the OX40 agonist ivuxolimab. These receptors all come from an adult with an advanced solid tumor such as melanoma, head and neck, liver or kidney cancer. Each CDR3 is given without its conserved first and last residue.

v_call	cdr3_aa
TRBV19	ASSSSGTSNEQF
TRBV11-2	ASSPWVRERSRDEQF
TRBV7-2	ASRGGQIETQY
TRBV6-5	ASSRQGANTGELF
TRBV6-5	ASSYSPASRETQY
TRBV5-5	ASSLAAPGGTDTQY
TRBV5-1	ASSFRGPYNEQF
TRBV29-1	SVEDEVAGYT
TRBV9	ASSVLPGVVRF
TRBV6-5	ASSSFGGPYEQY
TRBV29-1	SVGYSLRTGGAYEQY
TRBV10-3	AIGGTEHRGYT
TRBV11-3	ASSLGQRQF
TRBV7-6	ASSLTAAISGNTIY
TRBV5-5	ASSLDGTANYGYT
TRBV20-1	SVGGQPQH
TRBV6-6	ASSYVGHSNQPQH
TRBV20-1	SARATYEQY
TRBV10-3	AITNGQDGYT
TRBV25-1	ASTRTSGPYNEQF
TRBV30	ASSAKNIQY
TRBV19	ASSMRTGGTGELF
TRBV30	AWSVPTGSSPLH
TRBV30	AWSSTSGITDTQY
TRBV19	ASSKQASTTAEAF
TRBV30	AWRRQESSQPQH
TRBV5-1	ASSSEPQVKAF
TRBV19	ASRIHSNQPQH
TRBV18	ASSPPADRGEQY
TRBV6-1	ASRKEPSLNTEAF
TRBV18	ASSPDRTSEGYT
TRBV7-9	ASSLQGGNTEAF
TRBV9	ASSFSGANTDTQY
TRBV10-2	ASSAGSKGEQY
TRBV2	ASSGGTSVYNEQF
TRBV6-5	ASSYLGRKNIQY
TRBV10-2	ASSGDRPGSYEQY
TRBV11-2	ASKPTSRRIHEQF
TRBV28	ASSLRSVNQPQH
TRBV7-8	ASSQDLLTTQY
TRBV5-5	ASSLLTADTGELF
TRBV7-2	ASSSQRGTGELF
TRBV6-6	ASSYSGASTDTQY
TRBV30	AWSTGQGYQPQH
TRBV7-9	ASSLVGSTYEQY
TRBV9	ASSGMTGNTGELF
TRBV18	ASSPGTSGSPYNEQF
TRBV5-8	ASSLGGRTEAF
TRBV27	ASSFLTGTGAF
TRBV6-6	ASSPREVDTGELF
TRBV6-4	ASSPGGRELF
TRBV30	AWSSGTGTINSNQPQH
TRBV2	ASSEASREQPQH